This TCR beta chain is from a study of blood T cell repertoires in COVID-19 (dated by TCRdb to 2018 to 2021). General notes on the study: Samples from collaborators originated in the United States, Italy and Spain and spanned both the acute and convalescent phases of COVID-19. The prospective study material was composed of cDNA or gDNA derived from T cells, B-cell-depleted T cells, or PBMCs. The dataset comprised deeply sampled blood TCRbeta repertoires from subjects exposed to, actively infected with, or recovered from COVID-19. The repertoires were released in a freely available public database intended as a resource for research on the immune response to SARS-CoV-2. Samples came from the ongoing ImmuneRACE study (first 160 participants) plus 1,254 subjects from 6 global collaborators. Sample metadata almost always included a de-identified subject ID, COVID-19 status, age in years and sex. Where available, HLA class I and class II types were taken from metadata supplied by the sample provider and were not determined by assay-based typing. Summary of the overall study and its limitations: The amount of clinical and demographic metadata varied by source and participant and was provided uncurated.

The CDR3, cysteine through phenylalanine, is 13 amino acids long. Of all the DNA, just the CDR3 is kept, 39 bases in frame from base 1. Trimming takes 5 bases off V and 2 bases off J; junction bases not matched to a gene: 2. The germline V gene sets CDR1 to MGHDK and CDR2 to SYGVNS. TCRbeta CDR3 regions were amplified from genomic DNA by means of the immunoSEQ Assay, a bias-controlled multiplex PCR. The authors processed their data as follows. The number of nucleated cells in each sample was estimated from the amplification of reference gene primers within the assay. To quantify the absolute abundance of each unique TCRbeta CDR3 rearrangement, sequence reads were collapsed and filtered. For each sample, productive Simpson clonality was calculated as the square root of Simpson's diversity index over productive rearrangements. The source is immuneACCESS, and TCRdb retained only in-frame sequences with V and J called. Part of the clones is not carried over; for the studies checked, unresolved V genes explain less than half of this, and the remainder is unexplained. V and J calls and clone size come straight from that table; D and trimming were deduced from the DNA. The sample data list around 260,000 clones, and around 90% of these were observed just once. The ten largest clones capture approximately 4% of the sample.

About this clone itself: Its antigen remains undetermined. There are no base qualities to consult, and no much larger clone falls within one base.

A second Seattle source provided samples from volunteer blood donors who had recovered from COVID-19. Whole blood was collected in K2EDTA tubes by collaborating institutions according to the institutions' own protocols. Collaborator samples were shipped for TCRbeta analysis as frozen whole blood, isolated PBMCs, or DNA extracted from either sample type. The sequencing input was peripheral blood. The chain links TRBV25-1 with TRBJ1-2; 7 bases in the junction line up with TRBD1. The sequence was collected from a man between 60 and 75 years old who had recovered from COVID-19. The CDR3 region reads CASSSGQNYGYTF. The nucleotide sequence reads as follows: TGTGCCAGCAGTTCGGGACAGAACTATGGCTACACCTTC.